These 32 T cell receptor beta chains were all obtained from the same sample, sequenced in a study of metastatic and nonmetastatic thyroid tumors. No treatment of any kind had been given to any patient before thyroid surgery. TCRdb re-called the PCR reads via MiXCR. The table lists roughly 53,000 clones, roughly 20% of them singletons. The source material was blood. The receptors shown here come from a female donor with papillary thyroid cancer or a benign thyroid nodule (not recorded which). Some clones in this sample may be carry-over from other donors' samples.

In this sample, this clone turned up many times. This chain connects TRBV6-4 to TRBJ2-1; 7 positions agree with TRBD2. This CDR3 has 16 residues. V shed 2 bases and J 7 bases; nucleotides not matched to a gene: 11. Germline V lookup: CDR1 MRHNA, CDR2 SNTAGT. CDR3 sequence (DNA): TGTGCCAGCAGTGACCACAACCGCGGGAGTAAAAATGAGCAGTTCTTC. It specifies CASSDHNRGSKNEQFF.

The chain joins TRBV30 to TRBJ1-1, with D possibly being TRBD1 (6 bases). The CDR3 loop spans 11 amino acids. Trimming removed 3 bases at V and 14 bases at J, with 16 bases between. Germline V gene data show CDR1 as GTSNPN and CDR2 as SVGIG (reference sequence). The CDR3 protein is CAWRRQGRAFF. CDR3 coding DNA: TGTGCCTGGAGACGGCAGGGGCGGGCGTTCTTT.

Concerning this clone itself: One end of the junction fails to match germline, which may point to a read error. The chain is built from TRBV27 and TRBJ2-7; D perhaps matches TRBD2 (5 bases). Germline CDR1 reads MNHEY; CDR2 reads SMNVEV (reference sequence). CDR3 size: 14 residues. In DNA form, the CDR3 reads TGTGCCAGCAGCGCTACGGGGATGCCCTACGAGCAGTACTTT. This encodes CASSATGMPYEQYF.

This clone was counted many times. This sequence joins TRBV2 and TRBJ1-6, with D uncertain. Germline CDR1 and CDR2: SNHLY and FYNNEI. Trimming shortened V by 7 bases and J by 7 bases, and 11 bases separated the two germline ends. CDR3 length: 13 residues. The CDR3 nucleotides are TGTGCCAGCAACCGGAATGTGAATTCACCCCTCCACTTT. Translated, it gives CASNRNVNSPLHF.

This clone was counted at least ten times. The chain has TRBV30 and TRBJ1-5; D is unresolved. The ends were cut back, 0 bases at V and 2 bases at J, with 5 bases in the middle. The CDR3 is 13 amino acids. The germline gives CDR1 GTSNPN, CDR2 SVGIG (reference sequence). The CDR3 reads CAWSVHGNQPQHF. CDR3 bases: TGTGCCTGGAGTGTACACGGCAATCAGCCCCAGCATTTT.

This sequence joins TRBV20-1 and TRBJ2-1, with 9 bases fitting TRBD2. With V trimmed by 4 bases and J by 2 bases, 12 bases remained unmatched. Germline V gene sequence: CDR1 DFQATT, CDR2 SNEGSKA (reference sequence). The CDR3 length is 17 residues. This chain's CDR3 is CSAIGGRESGAYNEQFF. For the CDR3, the DNA is TGCAGTGCTATAGGCGGGAGGGAATCTGGGGCCTACAATGAGCAGTTCTTC.

This clone was detected many times. V usage is TRBV24-1 and J usage is TRBJ1-5, with 7 bases aligning to TRBD1. CDR1 and CDR2 (germline): KGHDR, SFDVKD. The length of the CDR3 is 14 residues. The V segment lost 10 bases and the J segment 5 bases; nucleotides outside the gene matches: 10. CDR3 loop: CATSLGTDHQPQHF. CDR3 coding DNA: TGTGCCACGAGCTTAGGGACAGACCATCAGCCCCAGCATTTT.

In this sample, this clone turned up many times. CDR3 sequence reads: CASSQREGRAFF. Written as DNA, the CDR3 is TGTGCCAGCAGCCAAAGGGAGGGGAGAGCTTTCTTT. The V call is TRBV3-1, the J call TRBJ1-1; possible D gene TRBD1, 5 bases. Trimming took 2 bases from V and 10 from J, leaving 11 bases between them. The CDR3 is 12 amino acids. The V gene's germline CDR1 is LGHDT and CDR2 YNNKEL (reference sequence).

Ten or more counts support this clone. The chain couples TRBV30 to TRBJ2-7; D might be TRBD2 (9 bases). The CDR3 covers 17 residues. Trimming left V 4 bases short and J 1 base short, with 23 bases between. CDR1 is GTSNPN and CDR2 is SVGIG in the germline V gene (reference sequence). The CDR3 loop is CAWISQGASGASYEQYF. The CDR3 nucleotides read TGTGCCTGGATTAGTCAGGGGGCTAGCGGGGCATCCTACGAGCAGTACTTC.

This clone was counted at least ten times. The chain employs TRBV6-1 and TRBJ2-7; perhaps TRBD2 as D (5 bases). Per the germline V gene, CDR1 is MNHNS and CDR2 is SASEGT. Trimming cost V 5 bases and J 6 bases, with 14 bases left between them. This CDR3 region has 13 residues. The CDR3 spells CASSTGLTTEQYF. Here the CDR3 DNA reads TGTGCCAGCAGTACCGGACTTACCACCGAGCAGTACTTC.

Ten or more counts support this clone. The chain couples TRBV4-2 to TRBJ2-1, with 10 bases identical to TRBD1. CDR1 is LGHNA, CDR2 YNFKEQ, per germline. This CDR3 has 15 amino acids. The junction had 3 bases not matched to a gene; V was cut back by 2 bases and J by 5 bases. CDR3 DNA sequence: TGTGCCAGCAGCCAACTAGACAGGGGGCACAATGAGCAGTTCTTC. Translating it yields CASSQLDRGHNEQFF.

This clone was seen repeatedly, ten times or more. V is TRBV6-4 and J is TRBJ1-1, with D tentatively TRBD1 (6 bases). The CDR3 consists of 15 residues. V was trimmed by 0 bases and J by 7 bases, leaving 15 bases between them. CDR1 MRHNA and CDR2 SNTAGT come from the germline V gene. The CDR3 loop reads CASSDSGGPGGEAFF. CDR3 DNA: TGTGCCAGCAGTGACTCTGGGGGCCCGGGGGGTGAAGCTTTCTTT.

Comments on this clone: Germline is not matched at one junction end, which may reflect a read error. Other DNA sequences from this sample encode an identical CDR3 as well. The chain joins TRBV5-8 to TRBJ2-2; D is unresolved. CDR1 and CDR2 (germline): SGHTS, YDEGEE. This CDR3 region has 13 residues. The CDR3 spells CARGTLGTGELFF. The CDR3 bases are TGTGCCAGGGGCACTTTGGGCACCGGCGAGCTGTTTTTT. Looking up the rest from reference TRBV5-8 and TRBJ2-2 gives the full variable domain: EAGVTQSPTHLIKTRGQQATLRCSPISGHTSVYWYQQALGLGLQFLLWYDEGEERNRGNFPPRFSGRQFPNYSSELNVNALELEDSALYLCARGTLGTGELFFGEGSRLTVL.

This clone has ten or more counts. The chain recombines TRBV6-5 with TRBJ1-1; TRBD1 is a possible D gene (5 bases). The CDR3 length is 14 residues. Germline CDR1 MNHEY, CDR2 SVGAGI. Trimming took 2 bases from V and 1 from J, leaving 8 bases between them. This CDR3 is CASSYTTANTEAFF. DNA of the CDR3: TGTGCCAGCAGTTACACGACAGCGAACACTGAAGCTTTCTTT.

This clone occurred many times. This CDR3 reads CSAQLQGAGQPQHF. The CDR3 coding sequence is TGCAGTGCCCAACTCCAGGGGGCTGGTCAGCCCCAGCATTTT. The chain uses TRBV20-1 and TRBJ1-5, with 8 bases identical to TRBD1. V dropped 6 bases and J dropped 6; count of bases not matched to a gene: 10. The CDR3 contains 14 residues. Per germline, CDR1 DFQATT and CDR2 SNEGSKA (reference sequence).

The chain combines TRBV6-5 with TRBJ2-1; TRBD2 matches at 7 bases. The V gene's germline CDR1 is MNHEY and CDR2 SVGAGI. Losses at the gene ends were 4 bases for V and 1 base for J; bases not matched to a gene: 13. The CDR3 spans 18 residues. The CDR3 spells CASSSLGRKGMSYNEQFF. The CDR3 DNA sequence: TGTGCCAGCAGTTCGCTCGGGAGGAAGGGGATGTCCTACAATGAGCAGTTCTTC.

This clone was seen repeatedly, ten times or more. The chain combines TRBV19 with TRBJ1-5, with 8 nucleotides matching TRBD1. The germline V gene encodes CDR1 LNHDA and CDR2 SQIVND (reference sequence). The CDR3 is 15 residues long. V gave up 4 bases and J gave up 5 bases; unmatched junction bases: 7. The CDR3 bases are TGTGCCAGTAGTACCGGACAGGGTAGGGATCAGCCCCAGCATTTT. Encoded protein: CASSTGQGRDQPQHF.

The table lists this clone with many counts. V gene TRBV7-9 combines with J gene TRBJ2-1, with D hard to call. The V and J ends lost 5 bases and 0 bases respectively, with 14 bases between them. Germline V CDR1 and CDR2: SEHNR, FQNEAQ (reference sequence). The CDR3 is made up of 16 amino acids. The CDR3 DNA follows: TGTGCCAGCAGCACGACTCAATTTGCCTCCTACAATGAGCAGTTCTTC. Protein: CASSTTQFASYNEQFF.

This clone turned up a few times. A much more abundant neighbour one base away suggests this may be a read error. Written as DNA, the CDR3 is TGTGCCATCATGGGGACAGGCTCTGGAAACACCATATATTTT. This encodes CAIMGTGSGNTIYF. This chain joins TRBV10-3 and TRBJ1-3; the match to TRBD1 covers 8 bases. CDR1 and CDR2 from the germline V gene are ENHRY and SYGVKD. The V gene end was trimmed by 7 bases and the J gene end by 0 bases; junction bases not matched to a gene: 2. The CDR3 has 14 residues.

This clone was observed a few times. This chain connects TRBV27 to TRBJ2-6; 7 nucleotides align to TRBD1. Per germline, CDR1 MNHEY and CDR2 SMNVEV (reference sequence). V gave up 7 bases and J gave up 9 bases; unmatched junction bases: 18. The CDR3 is 17 residues long. Here the CDR3 DNA reads TGTGCCAGCAAACGCAGGGGGTCCTTCTCTAGGGACAACGTCCTGACTTTC. As protein: CASKRRGSFSRDNVLTF.

This clone was detected ten times or more. The V call is TRBV28, the J call TRBJ1-5; possibly TRBD1 for D (6 bases). The germline V gene has CDR1 MDHEN and CDR2 SYDVKM. The length of the CDR3 is 15 residues. V lost 3 bases and J 3 bases, leaving 12 bases between the germline ends. CDR3 loop: CASSFPRDNNQPQHF. The CDR3 bases are TGTGCCAGCAGTTTCCCCCGGGACAACAATCAGCCCCAGCATTTT.

The sample holds many counts of this clone. The rearrangement uses TRBV28 and TRBJ1-1; D unclear. The CDR3 is 15 residues long. Trimming removed 2 bases at V and 11 bases at J, with 21 bases between. Germline CDR1 reads MDHEN; CDR2 reads SYDVKM. CDR3 DNA sequence: TGTGCCAGCAGTTTACAACTGGACGCGCGATATCGGGCTTTCTTT. Its protein is CASSLQLDARYRAFF.

This clone has a count of ten or more. V usage is TRBV19 and J usage is TRBJ1-6; D is perhaps TRBD1 (6 bases). Germline-derived CDR1 and CDR2 are LNHDA and SQIVND (reference sequence). This CDR3 spans 13 amino acids. V lost 10 bases and J 7 bases, leaving 14 bases between the germline ends. The CDR3 DNA sequence: TGTGCCACCAGGACAGCATCCAATTCACCCCTCCACTTT. It specifies CATRTASNSPLHF.

Ten or more counts support this clone. The chain couples TRBV27 to TRBJ2-7, with 13 bases lining up with TRBD2. The CDR3 is made up of 14 amino acids. The germline V gene has CDR1 MNHEY and CDR2 SMNVEV (reference sequence). Losses at the gene ends were 4 bases for V and 5 bases for J; bases not matched to a gene: 2. The CDR3 sequence: CASSSTSGRNEQYF. Here the CDR3 DNA reads TGTGCCAGCAGTTCGACTAGCGGGAGGAACGAGCAGTACTTC.

This clone was seen repeatedly, ten times or more. The rearrangement links TRBV12-3 or TRBV12-4 to TRBJ1-3, with no clear D. The CDR3 contains 13 residues. V dropped 8 bases and J dropped 0 bases, with 8 bases sitting between them. The CDR3 is CASGPSSGNTIYF. CDR3 bases: TGTGCCAGCGGACCGTCCTCTGGAAACACCATATATTTT.

Concerning this clone itself: A read error is possible here, since a much larger clone lies one base away. This specimen includes other DNA sequences encoding the same CDR3. The J gene is TRBJ2-7, the V gene TRBV6-5, with D possibly matching TRBD1 (6 bases). V was pared by 0 bases and J by 5 bases, with 17 bases between. Per germline, CDR1 MNHEY and CDR2 SVGAGI. CDR3 length: 16 residues. CDR3 in amino acids: CASSYSTLGQSHEQYF. Here the CDR3 DNA reads TGTGCCAGCAGTTACTCGACTCTTGGACAGTCACACGAGCAGTACTTC.

This clone was counted many times. J is TRBJ2-7 and V is TRBV19; D may be TRBD2 (7 bases). CDR3 length: 13 amino acids. Germline values: CDR1 LNHDA, CDR2 SQIVND (reference sequence). Deletions cut 4 bases from V and 5 bases from J, with 12 bases between. This CDR3 is CASSRGLADEQYF. The CDR3 DNA reads TGTGCCAGTAGTAGGGGGCTAGCGGACGAGCAGTACTTC.

The sample holds a few counts of this clone. This could be a read error, since a much larger clone is one nucleotide away. V gene TRBV29-1 combines with J gene TRBJ2-7, with a weak D call TRBD2 (5 bases). The CDR3 extends over 12 amino acids. V lost 7 bases and J 2 bases, leaving 12 bases between the germline ends. Germline V gives CDR1 SQVTM, CDR2 ANQGSEA. This CDR3 reads CSAGKSPYEQYF. In DNA, the CDR3 is TGCAGCGCGGGAAAGTCCCCCTACGAGCAGTACTTC.

A note on this clone: At one end the junction does not follow the germline gene, possibly because of a read error. This rearrangement joins TRBV11-2 to TRBJ1-1, with unresolved D. The CDR3 is 13 residues long. Germline V CDR1 and CDR2: SGHAT, FQNNGV. Written as DNA, the CDR3 is TGTGCCAGCAGCTTCTGGCCGAACACTGAAGCCTTCTTT. This codes for CASSFWPNTEAFF.

With respect to this clone: A read error may explain this, as a much larger clone is one base away. V gene TRBV5-1 combines with J gene TRBJ2-7; maybe TRBD2 (5 bases). CDR3 length: 15 amino acids. Looked up from germline, CDR1 is SGHRS and CDR2 is YFSETQ. Trimming stripped 5 bases from V and 1 base from J, with 16 bases between. The CDR3 spells CASRTYGVGSYEQYF. CDR3 bases: TGCGCCAGCAGAACCTACGGGGTCGGGTCCTACGAGCAGTACTTC.

Ten or more counts support this clone. This chain links TRBV28 with TRBJ2-7, with D perhaps TRBD2 (6 bases). The CDR3 is made up of 13 amino acids. CDR1 is MDHEN and CDR2 is SYDVKM in the germline V gene. With 7 bases removed from V and 0 bases from J, the gap between germline ends came to 10 bases. The CDR3 nucleotides read TGTGCCAGCACTTTGACTAGCTCCTACGAGCAGTACTTC. Amino acid sequence: CASTLTSSYEQYF.

The rearrangement joins TRBV29-1 to TRBJ2-1; TRBD1 is a possible D gene (6 bases). This CDR3 has 15 residues. V was cut by 6 bases and J by 5 bases, with 20 bases left in between. Germline CDR1 and CDR2: SQVTM and ANQGSEA. As DNA, the CDR3 is TGCAGCGTGTGGGGGCCCAGGGGCGCAGACAATGAGCAGTTCTTC. This encodes CSVWGPRGADNEQFF.